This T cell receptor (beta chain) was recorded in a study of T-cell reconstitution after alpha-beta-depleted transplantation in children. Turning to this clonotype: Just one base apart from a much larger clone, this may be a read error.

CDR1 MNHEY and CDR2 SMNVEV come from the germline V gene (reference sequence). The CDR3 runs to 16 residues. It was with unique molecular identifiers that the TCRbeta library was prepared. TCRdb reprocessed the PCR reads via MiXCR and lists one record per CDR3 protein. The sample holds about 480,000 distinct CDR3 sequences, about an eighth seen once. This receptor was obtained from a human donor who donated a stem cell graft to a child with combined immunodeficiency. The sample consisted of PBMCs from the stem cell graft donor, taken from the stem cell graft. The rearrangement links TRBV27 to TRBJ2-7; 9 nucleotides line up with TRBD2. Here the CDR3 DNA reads TGTGCCAGCAGTTTATCAGGGACTAGCCGTCGGTACGAGGAGTACTTC. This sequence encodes CASSLSGTSRRYEEYF.